The 2 T cell receptor beta chains listed next were all sequenced from one sample in a study of cytomegalovirus exposure and HLA in healthy donors. Vbeta (60) and Jbeta (13) primers were used in the PCR. Generated by immunoSEQ multiplex PCR, the TCRdb table keeps only in-frame clones and is missing some. The sample contains about 130,000 clones, roughly 80% of which appear only once. The source material was PBMCs. These receptors were obtained from a boy aged 5-17 years in good health and CMV-seronegative.

The CDR3 region is CAWSDGTGHYEQYF. CDR3 nucleotides: TGTGCCTGGAGCGACGGGACAGGGCACTACGAGCAGTACTTC. The V call is TRBV30, the J call TRBJ2-7, with TRBD1 identical over 9 bases. The trim removed 3 bases at V and 3 bases at J, leaving 6 bases unmatched. The CDR3 has 14 amino acids. Germline lookup yields CDR1 GTSNPN and CDR2 SVGIG (reference sequence).

This clone showed up just once. The chain joins TRBV15 to TRBJ2-6; 9 nucleotides align to TRBD1. The length of the CDR3 is 18 residues. The trim removed 0 bases at V and 2 bases at J, leaving 5 bases unmatched. CDR1 is LNHNV, CDR2 YYDKDF, per germline (reference sequence). DNA for the CDR3: TGTGCCACCAGCAGAGAGGACAGGGGTTTCACTGGGGCCAACGTCCTGACTTTC. Residues: CATSREDRGFTGANVLTF.